This is a list of T cell receptor beta chains from one sample in a study of somatic mutations in cytotoxic T cells in rheumatoid arthritis. The assay was immunoSEQ multiplex PCR, and TCRdb's table has in-frame clones only and misses some. Of some 30,000 clones listed, around 86% were seen once; the top ten hold approximately 8%. The sample consisted of CD8+ T cells sorted from blood. The receptor set was obtained from an adult with rheumatoid arthritis. Both conserved end residues are part of each CDR3. The D gene is left open where the match is weak. Size values are once, few and many counts, or a class for expanded clones, and some rows have none.

J gene | clone size | D gene | V gene | CDR3 protein | CDR3 DNA
TRBJ2-3 | once | TRBD2 | TRBV2 | CASSEAGGTETLGLASTDTQYF | TGTGCCAGCAGCGAAGCCGGAGGGACGGAGACCCTTGGACTAGCGAGCACAGATACGCAGTATTTT
TRBJ2-5 | NA | NA | TRBV5-1 | CASSEEWGQETQYF | TGCGCCAGCAGCGAGGAATGGGGCCAAGAGACCCAGTACTTC
TRBJ2-7 | NA | TRBD1 | TRBV9 | CASSNPKTGGNNYEQYF | TGTGCCAGCAGCAACCCGAAGACAGGGGGCAACAACTACGAGCAGTACTTC
TRBJ1-2 | few | NA | TRBV4-1 | CASSQGGIYGYTF | TGCGCCAGCAGCCAAGGAGGGATCTATGGCTACACCTTC
TRBJ1-2 | NA | TRBD1 | TRBV7-9 | CASSSGTESNYGYTF | TGTGCCAGCAGCTCCGGGACAGAATCTAACTATGGCTACACCTTC
TRBJ2-1 | NA | NA | TRBV7-9 | CASSSTTALLQFF | TGTGCCAGCAGCTCAACCACAGCTCTACTGCAGTTCTTC
TRBJ2-5 | NA | NA | TRBV7-9 | CASSLEGSLETQYF | TGTGCCAGCAGCTTAGAGGGAAGCCTAGAGACCCAGTACTTC
TRBJ2-1 | NA | NA | TRBV6-5 | CASSLPGPDNEQFF | TGTGCCAGCAGTCTTCCTGGGCCCGACAATGAGCAGTTCTTC
TRBJ2-2 | once | NA | TRBV9 | CASSATLTGRNTGELFF | TGTGCCAGCAGCGCAACCCTCACGGGAAGGAACACCGGGGAGCTGTTTTTT
TRBJ1-5 | few | TRBD1 | TRBV5-5 | CASSGGTGDSQPQHF | TGTGCCAGCAGCGGAGGGACAGGGGACAGTCAGCCCCAGCATTTT
TRBJ1-1 | few | NA | TRBV2 | CASSERAWAEAFF | TGTGCCAGCAGTGAACGAGCTTGGGCTGAAGCTTTCTTT
TRBJ2-7 | once | NA | TRBV30 | CAWSVSMRGEQYF | TGTGCCTGGAGTGTATCTATGCGGGGCGAGCAGTACTTC
TRBJ2-7 | NA | NA | TRBV5-6 | CASSSSYEQYF | TGTGCCAGCAGCTCTTCCTACGAGCAGTACTTC
TRBJ1-5 | NA | NA | TRBV7-8 | CASSRGDNQPQHF | TGTGCCAGCTCTAGGGGGGACAATCAGCCCCAGCATTTT
TRBJ1-1 | NA | TRBD1 | TRBV2 | CASTEDRSGTEAFF | TGTGCCAGCACCGAGGACAGGTCCGGCACTGAAGCTTTCTTT
TRBJ1-1 | few | NA | TRBV29-1 | CSVSGSGAEAFF | TGCAGCGTTTCAGGGAGCGGGGCTGAAGCTTTCTTT
TRBJ1-1 | NA | NA | TRBV19 | CASSMRLQEKNTEAFF | TGTGCCAGTAGTATGAGACTCCAGGAAAAAAACACTGAAGCTTTCTTT
TRBJ2-1 | NA | NA | TRBV30 | CAWSVGGHNEQFF | TGTGCCTGGAGTGTGGGAGGTCACAATGAGCAGTTCTTC
TRBJ1-1 | NA | NA | TRBV7-8 | CASSPAGLRGTEAFF | TGTGCCAGCAGCCCTGCGGGACTCCGGGGGACTGAAGCTTTCTTT
TRBJ1-5 | NA | TRBD1 | TRBV15 | CATSKDNGQASNQPQHF | TGTGCCACCAGCAAAGATAATGGACAGGCCAGCAATCAGCCCCAGCATTTT
TRBJ2-7 | NA | NA | TRBV27 | CASSLRGGFVEQYF | TGTGCCAGCAGTCTGAGGGGGGGGTTCGTCGAGCAGTACTTC
TRBJ2-2 | NA | TRBD2 | TRBV9 | CASSVRLAANTGELFF | TGTGCCAGCAGCGTCAGACTAGCGGCGAACACCGGGGAGCTGTTTTTT
TRBJ2-7 | NA | NA | TRBV4-2 | CASSQDEGRADEQYF | TGTGCCAGCAGCCAAGATGAAGGTCGAGCTGACGAGCAGTACTTC
TRBJ2-7 | once | NA | TRBV27 | CASSFGGSYEQYF | TGTGCCAGCAGTTTTGGGGGGTCCTACGAGCAGTACTTC
TRBJ2-6 | NA | NA | TRBV5-1 | CASSFYGLSSGANVLTF | TGCGCCAGCAGCTTCTACGGGTTAAGCTCTGGGGCCAACGTCCTGACTTTC
TRBJ2-7 | NA | TRBD2 | TRBV10-2 | CASSRAGVAYEQYF | TGCGCCAGCAGTCGGGCGGGAGTGGCCTACGAGCAGTACTTC
TRBJ2-1 | NA | TRBD2 | TRBV10-3 | CAISESGGRVYNEQFF | TGTGCCATCAGTGAGTCGGGCGGGAGGGTCTACAATGAGCAGTTCTTC